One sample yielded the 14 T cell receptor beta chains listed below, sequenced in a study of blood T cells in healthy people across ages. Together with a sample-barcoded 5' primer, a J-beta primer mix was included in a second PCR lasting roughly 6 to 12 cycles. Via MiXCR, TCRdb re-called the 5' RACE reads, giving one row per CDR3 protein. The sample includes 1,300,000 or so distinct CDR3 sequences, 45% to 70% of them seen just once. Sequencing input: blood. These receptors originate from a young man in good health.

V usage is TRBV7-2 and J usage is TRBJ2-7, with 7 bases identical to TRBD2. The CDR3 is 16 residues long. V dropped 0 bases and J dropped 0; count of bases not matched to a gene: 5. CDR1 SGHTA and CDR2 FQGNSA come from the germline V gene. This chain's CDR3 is CASSLALGGGSYEQYF. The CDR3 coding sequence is TGTGCCAGCAGCTTAGCGCTGGGGGGGGGCTCCTACGAGCAGTACTTC. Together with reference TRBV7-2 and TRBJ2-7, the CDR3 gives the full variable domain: GAGVSQSPSNKVTEKGKDVELRCDPISGHTALYWYRQSLGQGLEFLIYFQGNSAPDKSGLPSDRFSAERTGGSVSTLTIQRTQQEDSAVYLCASSLALGGGSYEQYFGPGTRLTVT.

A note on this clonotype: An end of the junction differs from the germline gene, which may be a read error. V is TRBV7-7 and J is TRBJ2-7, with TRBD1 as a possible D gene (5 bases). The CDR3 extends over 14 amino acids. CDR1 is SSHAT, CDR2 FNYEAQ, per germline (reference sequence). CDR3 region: CASSNGHVNYEQYF. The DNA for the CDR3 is TGTGCTAGCAGCAATGGACATGTGAACTACGAGCAGTACTTC.

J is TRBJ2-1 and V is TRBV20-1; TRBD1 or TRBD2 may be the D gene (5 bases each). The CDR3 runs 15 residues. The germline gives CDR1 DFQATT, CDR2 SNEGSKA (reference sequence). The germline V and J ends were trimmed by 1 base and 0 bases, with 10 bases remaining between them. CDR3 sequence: CSARAGPLSYNEQFF. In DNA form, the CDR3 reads TGCAGTGCTAGAGCGGGACCGCTCTCCTACAATGAGCAGTTCTTC.

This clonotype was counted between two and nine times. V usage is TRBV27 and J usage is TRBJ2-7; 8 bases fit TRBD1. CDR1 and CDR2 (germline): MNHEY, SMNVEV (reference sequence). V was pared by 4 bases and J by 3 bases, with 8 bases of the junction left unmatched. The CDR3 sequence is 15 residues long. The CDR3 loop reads CASSYIRDRGYEQYF. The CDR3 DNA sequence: TGTGCCAGCAGTTATATCCGAGACAGGGGCTACGAGCAGTACTTC.

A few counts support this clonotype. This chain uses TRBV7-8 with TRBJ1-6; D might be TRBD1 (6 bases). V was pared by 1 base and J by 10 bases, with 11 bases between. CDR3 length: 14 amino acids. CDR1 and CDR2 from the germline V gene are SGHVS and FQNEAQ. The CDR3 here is CASSLDRVTSPLHF. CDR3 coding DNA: TGTGCCAGCAGCTTAGACAGGGTCACCTCACCCCTCCACTTT.

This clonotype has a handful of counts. The CDR3 loop reads CASSKVTQYF. CDR3 bases: TGTGCCAGCAGCAAGGTTACGCAGTATTTT. V and J are TRBV9 and TRBJ2-3; no firm D call. CDR1 and CDR2 from the germline V gene are SGDLS and YYNGEE. The CDR3 length is 10 residues. Trimming shortened V by 4 bases and J by 8 bases, and 5 bases separated the two germline ends.

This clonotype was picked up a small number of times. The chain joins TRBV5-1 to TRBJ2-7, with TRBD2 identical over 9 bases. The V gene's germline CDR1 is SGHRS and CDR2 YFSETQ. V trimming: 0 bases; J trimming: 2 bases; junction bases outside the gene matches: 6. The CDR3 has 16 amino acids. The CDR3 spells CASSLDPSGTPYEQYF. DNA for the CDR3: TGCGCCAGCAGCTTGGATCCTAGCGGGACCCCCTACGAGCAGTACTTC.

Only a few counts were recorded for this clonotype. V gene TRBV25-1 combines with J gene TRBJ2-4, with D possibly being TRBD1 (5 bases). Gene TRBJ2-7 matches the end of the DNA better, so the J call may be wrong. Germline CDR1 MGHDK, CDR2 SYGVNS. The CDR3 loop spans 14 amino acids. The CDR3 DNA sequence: TGTGCCAGCAGTGAATGGTCGGTAGGGGACGAGCAGTACTTC. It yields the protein CASSEWSVGDEQYF.

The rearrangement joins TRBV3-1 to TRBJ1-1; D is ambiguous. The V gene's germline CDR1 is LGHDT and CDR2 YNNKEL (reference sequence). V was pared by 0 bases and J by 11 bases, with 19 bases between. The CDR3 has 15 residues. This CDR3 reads CASSQDPPQPSGAFF. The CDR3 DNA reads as TGTGCCAGCAGCCAAGACCCCCCACAACCCAGTGGGGCTTTCTTT.

The CDR3 spells CASSDRGQGYTF. CDR3 bases: TGTGCCAGCAGCGACAGGGGTCAGGGCTACACCTTC. The J gene is TRBJ1-2, the V gene TRBV27; 8 bases fit TRBD1. CDR1 is MNHEY, CDR2 SMNVEV, per germline (reference sequence). The CDR3 covers 12 residues. V was clipped by 6 bases and J by 8 bases; unmatched bases: 5.

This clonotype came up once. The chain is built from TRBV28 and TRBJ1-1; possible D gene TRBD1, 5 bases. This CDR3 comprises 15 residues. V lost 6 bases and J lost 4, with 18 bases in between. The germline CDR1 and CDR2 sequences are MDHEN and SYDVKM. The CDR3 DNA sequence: TGTGCCAGCAGCCGCCCCAGACAGAGCCTCACTGAAGCTTTCTTT. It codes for CASSRPRQSLTEAFF.

The CDR3 region has the DNA TGCAGTGCTGATCCCACCATCAGGGGGGAGACCCAGTACTTC. Protein: CSADPTIRGETQYF. The rearrangement joins TRBV20-1 to TRBJ2-5, with TRBD1 matching 7 bases. The CDR3 covers 14 residues. Germline assignment: CDR1 DFQATT and CDR2 SNEGSKA (reference sequence). The ends lost 5 bases at V and 5 bases at J; junction bases unmatched: 11.

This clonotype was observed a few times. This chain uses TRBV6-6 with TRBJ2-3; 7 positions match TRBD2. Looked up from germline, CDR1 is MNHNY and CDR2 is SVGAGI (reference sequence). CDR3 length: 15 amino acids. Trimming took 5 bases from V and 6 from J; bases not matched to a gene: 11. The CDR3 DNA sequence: TGTGCCAGCAGTGAGAGGGCGGGAGTCAGGGATACGCAGTATTTT. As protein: CASSERAGVRDTQYF.

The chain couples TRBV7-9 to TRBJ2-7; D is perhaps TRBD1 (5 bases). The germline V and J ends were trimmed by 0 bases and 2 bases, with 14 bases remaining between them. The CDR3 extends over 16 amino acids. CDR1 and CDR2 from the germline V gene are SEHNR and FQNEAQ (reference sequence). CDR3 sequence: CASSLAIDSSAYEQYF. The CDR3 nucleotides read TGTGCCAGCAGCTTAGCTATCGACAGTTCCGCCTACGAGCAGTACTTC.